A single sample gave rise to the 2 T cell receptor beta chains below, sequenced in a study of blood T cell repertoires in COVID-19. The protocol was immunoSEQ multiplex PCR, while the TCRdb copy is restricted to in-frame clones and leaves out a portion. The sample consists of under 450,000 clones, more than 70% of them appearing once. Sequencing was done on a sample of PBMCs or T cells enriched from blood (not recorded which). The receptor source for this set is a man younger than 45 who had recovered from COVID-19.

The rearrangement joins TRBV12-3 or TRBV12-4 to TRBJ2-7, with a possible D match to TRBD1 (5 bases). V lost 10 bases, J lost 0 bases, and 10 bases lay in between. This CDR3 has 12 residues. CDR3 protein: CATGRGSYEQYF. Here the CDR3 DNA reads TGTGCCACGGGTAGGGGCTCCTACGAGCAGTACTTC.

The gene calls are TRBV5-5 and TRBJ2-7, with a tentative D call TRBD1 (5 bases). The CDR3 totals 13 residues. CDR1 is SGHKS and CDR2 is YYEKEE in the germline V gene (reference sequence). V gave up 3 bases and J gave up 3 bases, with 10 bases separating them. The chain's CDR3 is CASSWVQGYEQYF. The CDR3 nucleotides read TGTGCCAGCAGCTGGGTTCAGGGCTACGAGCAGTACTTC.